This T cell receptor (beta chain) was captured by sequencing in a study of blood T cell repertoires in COVID-19. CDR1 is MNHEY, CDR2 SMNVEV, per germline (reference sequence). The CDR3 has 16 residues. With 5 bases clipped from V and 2 bases from J, the junction kept 9 bases outside the gene matches. Clones were read by immunoSEQ multiplex PCR, and TCRdb kept only the in-frame ones, dropping some. The sample has 150,000 to 200,000 clones, 80% to 90% seen once. This clone has just one count. Participants were aged about 18 to 100 years, lived in under 30 US areas, and enrolled virtually. Assignment of participants to cohorts was predicated upon participant-reported clinical history.

J is TRBJ2-7 and V is TRBV27, with 10 positions matching TRBD2. The sequence derives from a man aged 45-65 years who had recovered from COVID-19. Specimen: PBMCs or T cells enriched from blood (not recorded which). CDR3 nucleotide sequence: TGTGCCAGCAGTCCCATCCAGCGGGGGGGTGCCTACGAGCAGTACTTC. It is translated as CASSPIQRGGAYEQYF.